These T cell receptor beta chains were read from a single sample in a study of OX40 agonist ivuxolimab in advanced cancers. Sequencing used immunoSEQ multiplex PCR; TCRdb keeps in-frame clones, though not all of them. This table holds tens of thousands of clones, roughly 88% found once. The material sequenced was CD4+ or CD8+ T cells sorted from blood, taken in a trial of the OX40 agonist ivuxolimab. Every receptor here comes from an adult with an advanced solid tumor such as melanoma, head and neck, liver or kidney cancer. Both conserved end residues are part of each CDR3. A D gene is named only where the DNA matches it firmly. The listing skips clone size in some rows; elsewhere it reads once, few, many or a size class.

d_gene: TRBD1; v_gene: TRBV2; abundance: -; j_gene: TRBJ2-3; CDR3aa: CASSLRDRGYF; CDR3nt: TGTGCCAGCAGTCTCCGGGACAGGGGATATTTT
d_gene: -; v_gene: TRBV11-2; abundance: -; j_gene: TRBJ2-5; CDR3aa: CASSETMVGETQYF; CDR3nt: TGTGCCAGCAGCGAGACTATGGTGGGAGAGACCCAGTACTTC
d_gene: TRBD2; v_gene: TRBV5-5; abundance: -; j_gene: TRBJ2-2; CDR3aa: CASSGGSNTGELFF; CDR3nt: TGTGCCAGCAGCGGCGGGAGCAACACCGGGGAGCTGTTTTTT
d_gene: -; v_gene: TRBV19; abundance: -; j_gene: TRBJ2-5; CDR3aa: CASSKGGGETQYF; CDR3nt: TGTGCCAGTAGTAAAGGGGGAGGAGAGACCCAGTACTTC
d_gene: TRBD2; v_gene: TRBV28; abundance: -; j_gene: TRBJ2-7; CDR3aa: CASSHLAGAREQYF; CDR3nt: TGTGCCAGCAGTCATTTAGCGGGAGCTCGCGAGCAGTACTTC
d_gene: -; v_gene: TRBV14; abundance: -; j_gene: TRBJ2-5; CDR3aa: CASSPKSKGRDSQETQYF; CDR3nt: TGTGCCAGCAGCCCCAAGTCAAAAGGAAGGGACTCCCAAGAGACCCAGTACTTC
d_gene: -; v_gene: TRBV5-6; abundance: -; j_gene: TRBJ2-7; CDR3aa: CASSLIQVYEQYF; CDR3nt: TGTGCCAGCAGCCTGATTCAGGTCTACGAGCAGTACTTC
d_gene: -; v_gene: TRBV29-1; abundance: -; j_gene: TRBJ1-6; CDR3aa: CSVLDKGGSPLHF; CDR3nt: TGCAGCGTGTTAGACAAGGGTGGCTCACCCCTCCACTTT
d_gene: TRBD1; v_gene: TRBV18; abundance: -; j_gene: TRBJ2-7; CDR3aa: CASSTTGIIYEQYF; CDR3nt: TGTGCCAGCTCCACGACAGGGATTATATACGAGCAGTACTTC
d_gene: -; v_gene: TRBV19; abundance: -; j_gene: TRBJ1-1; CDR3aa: CASSPGSANTEAFF; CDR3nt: TGTGCCAGTAGTCCCGGGTCAGCAAACACTGAAGCTTTCTTT
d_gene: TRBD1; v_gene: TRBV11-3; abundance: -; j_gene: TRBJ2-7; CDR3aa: CASASSTGKQYF; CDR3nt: TGTGCCAGCGCTTCCTCGACAGGGAAGCAGTACTTC
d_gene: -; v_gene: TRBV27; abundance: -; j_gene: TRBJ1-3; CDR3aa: CASSSTIGNTIYF; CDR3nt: TGTGCCAGCAGTTCGACAATAGGAAACACCATATATTTT
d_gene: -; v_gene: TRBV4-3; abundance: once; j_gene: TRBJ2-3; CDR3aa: CASSQGSFSTDTQYF; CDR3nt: TGCGCCAGCAGCCAAGGGTCCTTTAGCACAGATACGCAGTATTTT
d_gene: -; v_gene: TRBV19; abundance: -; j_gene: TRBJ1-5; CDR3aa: CAGGHQPQHF; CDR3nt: TGTGCCGGCGGTCATCAGCCCCAGCATTTT
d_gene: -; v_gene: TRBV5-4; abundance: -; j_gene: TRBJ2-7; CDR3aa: CASRPGLGGQGEQYF; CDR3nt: TGTGCCAGCAGGCCGGGCCTGGGGGGGCAAGGCGAGCAGTACTTC
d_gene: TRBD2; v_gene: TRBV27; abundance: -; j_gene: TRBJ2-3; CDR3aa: CASRWTSGTDTQYF; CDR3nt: TGTGCCAGCAGATGGACTAGCGGCACAGATACGCAGTATTTT
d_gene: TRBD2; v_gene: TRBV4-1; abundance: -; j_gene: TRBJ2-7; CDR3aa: CASSQSTSGSSYEQYF; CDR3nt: TGCGCCAGCAGCCAATCGACTAGCGGGAGCTCCTACGAGCAGTACTTC
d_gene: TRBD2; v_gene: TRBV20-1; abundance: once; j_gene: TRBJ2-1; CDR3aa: CSAGGYEQFF; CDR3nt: TGCAGTGCGGGGGGGTATGAGCAGTTCTTC
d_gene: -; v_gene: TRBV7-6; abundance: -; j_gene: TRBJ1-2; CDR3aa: CASSLEPGNYGYTF; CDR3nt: TGTGCCAGCAGCTTAGAACCGGGGAACTATGGCTACACCTTC
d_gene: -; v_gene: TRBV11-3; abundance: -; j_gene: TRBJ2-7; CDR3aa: CASSPRLAKGGNEQYF; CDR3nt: TGTGCCAGCAGTCCCCGGCTCGCCAAGGGTGGAAACGAGCAGTACTTC
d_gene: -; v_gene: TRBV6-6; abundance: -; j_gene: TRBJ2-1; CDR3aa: CASRIGGGEQFF; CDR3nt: TGTGCCAGCAGAATAGGGGGAGGTGAGCAGTTCTTC
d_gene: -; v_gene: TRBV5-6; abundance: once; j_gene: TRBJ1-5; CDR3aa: CASSQDNQPQHF; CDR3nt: TGTGCCAGCAGCCAGGACAATCAGCCCCAGCATTTT
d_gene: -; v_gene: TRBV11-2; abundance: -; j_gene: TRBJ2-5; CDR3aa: CASSSGRLRETQYF; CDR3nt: TGTGCCAGCAGCTCGGGACGGCTCCGGGAGACCCAGTACTTC
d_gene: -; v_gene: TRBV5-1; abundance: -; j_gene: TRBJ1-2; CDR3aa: CASSYPETAFYGYTF; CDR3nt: TGCGCCAGCAGCTACCCCGAGACAGCCTTCTATGGCTACACCTTC
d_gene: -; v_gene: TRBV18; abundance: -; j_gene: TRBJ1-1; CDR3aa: CASSAVNTEAFF; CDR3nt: TGTGCCAGCTCGGCAGTGAACACTGAAGCTTTCTTT
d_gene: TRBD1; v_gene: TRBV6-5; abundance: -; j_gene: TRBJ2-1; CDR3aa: CASSYRGQGMNEQFF; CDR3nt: TGTGCCAGCAGTTACAGGGGACAGGGTATGAATGAGCAGTTCTTC
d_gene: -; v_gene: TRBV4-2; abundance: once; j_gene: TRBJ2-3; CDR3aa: CASSPIGVGPDTQYF; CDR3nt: TGTGCCAGCAGCCCTATCGGTGTGGGGCCGGATACGCAGTATTTT
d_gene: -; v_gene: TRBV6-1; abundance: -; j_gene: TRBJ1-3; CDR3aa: CASSLGLTIYF; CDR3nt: TGTGCCAGCAGCCTAGGGTTGACCATATATTTT
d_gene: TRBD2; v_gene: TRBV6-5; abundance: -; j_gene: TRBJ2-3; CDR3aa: CASRRAGEVDTQYF; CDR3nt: TGTGCCAGCAGACGAGCGGGAGAAGTAGATACGCAGTATTTT
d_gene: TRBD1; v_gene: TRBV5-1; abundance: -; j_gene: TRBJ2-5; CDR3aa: CASSSGATGVVQETQYF; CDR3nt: TGCGCCAGCAGCTCGGGGGCGACAGGGGTCGTCCAAGAGACCCAGTACTTC
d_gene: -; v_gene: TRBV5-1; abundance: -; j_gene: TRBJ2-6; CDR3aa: CASSSGGPTGANVLTF; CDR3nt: TGCGCCAGCAGCTCCGGAGGACCGACGGGGGCCAACGTCCTGACTTTC